Listed below are T cell receptor beta chains from one sample, sequenced in a study of PD-1 blockade in classical Hodgkin lymphoma. Method: immunoSEQ multiplex PCR; TCRdb's copy keeps in-frame clones and lacks some. The sample contains 27,000 or so clones, about 85% of which appear only once. The sample was CD4+ T cells from blood, taken before the fourth cycle of nivolumab. These receptors were taken from a human donor with classical Hodgkin lymphoma. Each CDR3 is given with its conserved first and last residue. The D gene is left open where the match is weak. A clone size is listed for some rows: how often the clone was seen (once, few, many), or a class if it is expanded.

v_gene: TRBV6-5
d_gene: .
abundance: .
j_gene: TRBJ1-1
CDR3nt: TGTGCCAGCAGTTACCGAGGGGGAGGCACTGAAGCTTTCTTT
CDR3aa: CASSYRGGGTEAFF

v_gene: TRBV5-1
d_gene: TRBD2
abundance: once
j_gene: TRBJ2-2
CDR3nt: TGCGCCAGCAGCTTGGACGGGAGGGGCACCGGGGAGCTGTTTTTT
CDR3aa: CASSLDGRGTGELFF

v_gene: TRBV28
d_gene: TRBD2
abundance: once
j_gene: TRBJ2-7
CDR3nt: TGTGCCAGCAGTTTATTTGGCCTAGCGGTCTACGAGCAGTACTTC
CDR3aa: CASSLFGLAVYEQYF

v_gene: TRBV5-8
d_gene: .
abundance: .
j_gene: TRBJ2-1
CDR3nt: TGTGCCAGCAGCGACGTGCTAGCGGAGCAGTTCTTC
CDR3aa: CASSDVLAEQFF

v_gene: TRBV5-8
d_gene: .
abundance: .
j_gene: TRBJ2-1
CDR3nt: TGTGCCAGCAGCTTCTATAGCGGTGAGCAGTTCTTC
CDR3aa: CASSFYSGEQFF

v_gene: TRBV9
d_gene: .
abundance: .
j_gene: TRBJ1-1
CDR3nt: TGTGCCAGCAGCGTAGGCTTGGGGGTGTACACTGAAGCTTTCTTT
CDR3aa: CASSVGLGVYTEAFF

v_gene: TRBV6-5
d_gene: TRBD1
abundance: few
j_gene: TRBJ2-7
CDR3nt: TGTGCCAGCAGTTACCATGGACAGGGGGGACGCGAGCAGTACTTC
CDR3aa: CASSYHGQGGREQYF

v_gene: TRBV5-1
d_gene: TRBD2
abundance: .
j_gene: TRBJ2-3
CDR3nt: TGCGCCAGCAGCTTGGCCACTAGCGGAGGGGGGGATACGCAGTATTTT
CDR3aa: CASSLATSGGGDTQYF

v_gene: TRBV10-1
d_gene: TRBD2
abundance: .
j_gene: TRBJ2-7
CDR3nt: TGCGCCAGCAGCTCCGGGACTAGCAGATACGAGCAGTACTTC
CDR3aa: CASSSGTSRYEQYF

v_gene: TRBV7-9
d_gene: .
abundance: .
j_gene: TRBJ2-3
CDR3nt: TGTGCCAGCAGCTTCAGCCTAAGAAATTTTCCAGATACGCAGTATTTT
CDR3aa: CASSFSLRNFPDTQYF

v_gene: TRBV11-3
d_gene: .
abundance: .
j_gene: TRBJ2-2
CDR3nt: TGTGCCAGCAGCTTATCTAGATTGGGGACACCGAACACCGGGGAGCTGTTTTTT
CDR3aa: CASSLSRLGTPNTGELFF

v_gene: TRBV15
d_gene: TRBD1
abundance: .
j_gene: TRBJ1-2
CDR3nt: TGTGCCACCAGCGGCCGGGCGACAGGGTACGGCTACACCTTC
CDR3aa: CATSGRATGYGYTF

v_gene: TRBV11-2
d_gene: TRBD2
abundance: .
j_gene: TRBJ2-3
CDR3nt: TGTGCCAGCAGCCTCGGGAGGGCTAGCACAGATACGCAGTATTTT
CDR3aa: CASSLGRASTDTQYF

v_gene: TRBV10-2
d_gene: TRBD1
abundance: .
j_gene: TRBJ1-6
CDR3nt: TGCGCCAGCAGCCTGGACAGGGAAGGTTCACCCCTCCACTTT
CDR3aa: CASSLDREGSPLHF

v_gene: TRBV7-2
d_gene: .
abundance: once
j_gene: TRBJ1-4
CDR3nt: TGTGCCAGCAGCTTGACAGTCACTAATGAAAAACTGTTTTTT
CDR3aa: CASSLTVTNEKLFF

v_gene: TRBV4-3
d_gene: .
abundance: .
j_gene: TRBJ2-3
CDR3nt: TGCGCCAGCAGCCAAGGCGGGGTGGCGCGAGAAACAGATACGCAGTATTTT
CDR3aa: CASSQGGVARETDTQYF

v_gene: TRBV19
d_gene: TRBD2
abundance: .
j_gene: TRBJ2-3
CDR3nt: TGTGCCAGTAGTCCCCCCGGCGGGGGGGCGGATACGCAGTATTTT
CDR3aa: CASSPPGGGADTQYF

v_gene: TRBV5-4
d_gene: .
abundance: .
j_gene: TRBJ1-1
CDR3nt: TGTGCCAGCAGGATCCTGTCGGGGGGTGGGGTCACTGAAGCTTTCTTT
CDR3aa: CASRILSGGGVTEAFF

v_gene: TRBV19
d_gene: .
abundance: .
j_gene: TRBJ1-2
CDR3nt: TGTGCCAGTAACGCCGAGGGGAACTATGGCTACACCTTC
CDR3aa: CASNAEGNYGYTF

v_gene: TRBV7-9
d_gene: .
abundance: .
j_gene: TRBJ1-1
CDR3nt: TGTGCCAGCGTCCCCCGGATCTCTGAAGCTTTCTTT
CDR3aa: CASVPRISEAFF

v_gene: TRBV18
d_gene: TRBD1
abundance: .
j_gene: TRBJ1-1
CDR3nt: TGTGCCAGCTCACCAAAAGTATCGGCAGGGGGGGTTCCTGAAGCTTTCTTT
CDR3aa: CASSPKVSAGGVPEAFF

v_gene: TRBV7-2
d_gene: .
abundance: .
j_gene: TRBJ1-3
CDR3nt: TGTGCCAGCAGCTTAGAAACCGGCTCCCGCTCTGGAAACACCATATATTTT
CDR3aa: CASSLETGSRSGNTIYF

v_gene: TRBV27
d_gene: TRBD1
abundance: .
j_gene: TRBJ1-3
CDR3nt: TGTGCCAGCAGTCCTTCAGGGGGCGGAAACACCATATATTTT
CDR3aa: CASSPSGGGNTIYF

v_gene: TRBV2
d_gene: .
abundance: few
j_gene: TRBJ2-1
CDR3nt: TGTGCCAGCACACTTAATGAGCAGTTCTTC
CDR3aa: CASTLNEQFF

v_gene: TRBV7-7
d_gene: .
abundance: .
j_gene: TRBJ1-5
CDR3nt: TGTGCCAGCAGCTTAGACAGGGACCAGCCCCAGCATTTT
CDR3aa: CASSLDRDQPQHF

v_gene: TRBV6-5
d_gene: .
abundance: .
j_gene: TRBJ2-3
CDR3nt: TGTGCCAGCAGTTACATGGGTAGCACAGATACGCAGTATTTT
CDR3aa: CASSYMGSTDTQYF

v_gene: TRBV21-1
d_gene: .
abundance: .
j_gene: TRBJ2-7
CDR3nt: TGTGCCAGCAGCAAGGGACTAGTTAATTACGAGCAGTACTTC
CDR3aa: CASSKGLVNYEQYF

v_gene: TRBV4-3
d_gene: TRBD1
abundance: .
j_gene: TRBJ2-7
CDR3nt: TGCGCCAGCAGCCAGGGACAGGGTGCCGAGCAGTACTTC
CDR3aa: CASSQGQGAEQYF

v_gene: TRBV9
d_gene: TRBD2
abundance: .
j_gene: TRBJ2-3
CDR3nt: TGTGCCAGCAGCGTCACTAGCGGGACTAGCACAGATACGCAGTATTTT
CDR3aa: CASSVTSGTSTDTQYF

v_gene: TRBV7-2
d_gene: TRBD1
abundance: once
j_gene: TRBJ1-2
CDR3nt: TGTGCCAGCAGCTACAAAACCGGGACAGGGGACTATGGCTACACCTTC
CDR3aa: CASSYKTGTGDYGYTF

v_gene: TRBV28
d_gene: .
abundance: .
j_gene: TRBJ2-3
CDR3nt: TGTGCCACCAATTCCCCAGTAGATACGCAGTATTTT
CDR3aa: CATNSPVDTQYF

v_gene: TRBV7-2
d_gene: TRBD2
abundance: .
j_gene: TRBJ2-5
CDR3nt: TGTGCCAGCAGCTACCATCCCAGCGGGAGGGGGTACCAAGAGACCCAGTACTTC
CDR3aa: CASSYHPSGRGYQETQYF

v_gene: TRBV6-1
d_gene: .
abundance: .
j_gene: TRBJ2-7
CDR3nt: TGTGCCAGCAACGCAGGCGGGACCAGGTACGAGCAGTACTTC
CDR3aa: CASNAGGTRYEQYF

v_gene: TRBV27
d_gene: TRBD1
abundance: .
j_gene: TRBJ2-7
CDR3nt: TGTGCCAGCAGTTCAGGACAGGCCCGCTCCTACGAGCAGTACTTC
CDR3aa: CASSSGQARSYEQYF

v_gene: TRBV4-1
d_gene: .
abundance: .
j_gene: TRBJ2-2
CDR3nt: TGCGCCAGCAGCCAAGATTCTGCAGGGAACACCGGGGAGCTGTTTTTT
CDR3aa: CASSQDSAGNTGELFF

v_gene: TRBV5-1
d_gene: .
abundance: .
j_gene: TRBJ2-1
CDR3nt: TGCGCCAGCAGCTTGGGTACAGTCAATGAGCAGTTCTTC
CDR3aa: CASSLGTVNEQFF

v_gene: TRBV7-9
d_gene: .
abundance: .
j_gene: TRBJ2-2
CDR3nt: TGTGCCAGCAGCTCCTGGGGGGTAGACACCGGGGAGCTGTTTTTT
CDR3aa: CASSSWGVDTGELFF

v_gene: TRBV27
d_gene: .
abundance: .
j_gene: TRBJ1-1
CDR3nt: TGTGCCAGCAGTTTAGGAGGTAACACTGAAGCTTTCTTT
CDR3aa: CASSLGGNTEAFF

v_gene: TRBV25-1
d_gene: TRBD2
abundance: .
j_gene: TRBJ2-1
CDR3nt: TGTGCCAGCAGTGAATCCCGACTAGCGGGAGGGAACGAGCAGTTCTTC
CDR3aa: CASSESRLAGGNEQFF

v_gene: TRBV5-1
d_gene: .
abundance: .
j_gene: TRBJ1-1
CDR3nt: TGCGCCAGCAGCTTGGCGCGGGAGAACACTGAAGCTTTCTTT
CDR3aa: CASSLARENTEAFF

v_gene: TRBV4-2
d_gene: .
abundance: .
j_gene: TRBJ2-1
CDR3nt: TGTGCCAGCAGCCAAGACTTCCGGGATAGTGAGCAGTTCTTC
CDR3aa: CASSQDFRDSEQFF

v_gene: TRBV7-9
d_gene: .
abundance: few
j_gene: TRBJ1-2
CDR3nt: TGTGCCAGCAGCTTATTAGGGGCTAGTGGCTACACCTTC
CDR3aa: CASSLLGASGYTF

v_gene: TRBV28
d_gene: .
abundance: few
j_gene: TRBJ2-7
CDR3nt: TGTGCCAGCAGCCAGCGGAGTTACGAGCAGTACTTC
CDR3aa: CASSQRSYEQYF

v_gene: TRBV7-9
d_gene: .
abundance: .
j_gene: TRBJ1-4
CDR3nt: TGTGCCAGCAGCCTCTCCGCCAGTGCCGAAAAACTGTTTTTT
CDR3aa: CASSLSASAEKLFF

v_gene: TRBV7-2
d_gene: TRBD1
abundance: .
j_gene: TRBJ1-5
CDR3nt: TGTGCCAGCAGCCACAGCCCGGGGACAGCCAATCAGCCCCAGCATTTT
CDR3aa: CASSHSPGTANQPQHF

v_gene: TRBV6-5
d_gene: TRBD1
abundance: .
j_gene: TRBJ1-2
CDR3nt: TGTGCCAGCAGCACCGGGACAGCCTATGGCTACACCTTC
CDR3aa: CASSTGTAYGYTF

v_gene: TRBV19
d_gene: TRBD1
abundance: .
j_gene: TRBJ1-2
CDR3nt: TGTGCCAGTACACCGACAGGGATCTTTTATGGCTACACCTTC
CDR3aa: CASTPTGIFYGYTF

v_gene: TRBV2
d_gene: .
abundance: .
j_gene: TRBJ1-2
CDR3nt: TGTGCCAGCAGTGGCAGGCCCGTCTATGGCTACACCTTC
CDR3aa: CASSGRPVYGYTF

v_gene: TRBV7-2
d_gene: TRBD1
abundance: .
j_gene: TRBJ1-5
CDR3nt: TGTGCCAGCGGTTGGACAGGGAACAATCAGCCCCAGCATTTT
CDR3aa: CASGWTGNNQPQHF

v_gene: TRBV7-9
d_gene: TRBD1
abundance: few
j_gene: TRBJ1-4
CDR3nt: TGTGCCAGCAGCGTAGTCCGGACAGGGGGCGGAAAACTGTTTTTT
CDR3aa: CASSVVRTGGGKLFF

v_gene: TRBV7-2
d_gene: .
abundance: .
j_gene: TRBJ1-4
CDR3nt: TGTGCCAGCAGCACCGACAGAACTAATGAAAAACTGTTTTTT
CDR3aa: CASSTDRTNEKLFF

v_gene: TRBV5-4
d_gene: .
abundance: .
j_gene: TRBJ2-5
CDR3nt: TGTGCCAGCAGCTTGCATGCGGAGACCCAGTACTTC
CDR3aa: CASSLHAETQYF

v_gene: TRBV15
d_gene: TRBD1
abundance: .
j_gene: TRBJ2-4
CDR3nt: TGTGCCACCAGCAGAGGGGACAGGGAGGGCATTCAGTACTTC
CDR3aa: CATSRGDREGIQYF

v_gene: TRBV6-1
d_gene: .
abundance: .
j_gene: TRBJ2-7
CDR3nt: TGTGCCAGCAAACCGGGTGAGCAGCCCTCAGGAGAGCAGTACTTC
CDR3aa: CASKPGEQPSGEQYF

v_gene: TRBV10-3
d_gene: .
abundance: .
j_gene: TRBJ1-4
CDR3nt: TGTGCCATCAGTGAGTCAGGCAGGGATGAAAAACTGTTTTTT
CDR3aa: CAISESGRDEKLFF

v_gene: TRBV11-3
d_gene: TRBD1
abundance: .
j_gene: TRBJ2-7
CDR3nt: TGTGCCAGCAGCTTAGACAGGGGGACCTACGAGCAGTACTTC
CDR3aa: CASSLDRGTYEQYF

v_gene: TRBV4-2
d_gene: .
abundance: .
j_gene: TRBJ2-3
CDR3nt: TGTGCCAGCAGCTTGGGGCGCAGCACAGATACGCAGTATTTT
CDR3aa: CASSLGRSTDTQYF

v_gene: TRBV7-6
d_gene: .
abundance: .
j_gene: TRBJ2-1
CDR3nt: TGTGCCAGCAGCTTAGGAGGGGAGACTGAGCAGTTCTTC
CDR3aa: CASSLGGETEQFF

v_gene: TRBV27
d_gene: TRBD1
abundance: .
j_gene: TRBJ2-7
CDR3nt: TGTGCCAGCAGTTTCCGACAGGGCGTTGCGTGGGAGCAGTACTTC
CDR3aa: CASSFRQGVAWEQYF

v_gene: TRBV29-1
d_gene: TRBD2
abundance: .
j_gene: TRBJ2-1
CDR3nt: TGCAGCGGGGTGTGGCTAGCGGGAGAGCAGTTCTTC
CDR3aa: CSGVWLAGEQFF